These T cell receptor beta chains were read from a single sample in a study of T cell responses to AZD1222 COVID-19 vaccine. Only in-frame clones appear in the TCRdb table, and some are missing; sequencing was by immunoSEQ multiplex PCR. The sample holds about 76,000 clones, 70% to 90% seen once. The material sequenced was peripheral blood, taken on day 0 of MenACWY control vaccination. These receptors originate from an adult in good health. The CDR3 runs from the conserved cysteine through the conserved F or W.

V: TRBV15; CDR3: CATSRAGGRANVLTF
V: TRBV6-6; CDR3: CASSYGDTQYF
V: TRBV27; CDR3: CASSLSGTLNIQYF
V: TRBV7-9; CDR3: CASSPGPRAYNEQFF
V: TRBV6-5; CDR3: CASSYPGGTEAFF
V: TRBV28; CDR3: CASSLFPLTGTDTQYF
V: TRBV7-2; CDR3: CASSLVSGRAQETQYF
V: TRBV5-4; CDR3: CASSRGEDRVTDTQYF
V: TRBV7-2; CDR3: CASSVQGAQGNTIYF
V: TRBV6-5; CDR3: CASSYGQGAGTGELFF
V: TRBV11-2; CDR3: CASSPMGQGLTDTQYF
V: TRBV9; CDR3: CASSVARTFNSPLHF
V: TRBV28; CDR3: CASTPRWLGQPQHF
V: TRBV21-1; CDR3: CASSKKLSRQTNTGELFF
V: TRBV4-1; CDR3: CASSQGEGGPLGTGELFF
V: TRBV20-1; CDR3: CSAASGNTIYF
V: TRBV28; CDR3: CASSFRGLYGYTF
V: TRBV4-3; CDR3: CASSPGGGQETQYF
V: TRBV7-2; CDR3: CASSLGNLAGNTEAFF
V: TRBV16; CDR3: CASSHTSPGLGEQYF
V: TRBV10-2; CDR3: CASSEQGPGYEQYF
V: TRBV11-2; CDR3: CASSPRWQAETQYF
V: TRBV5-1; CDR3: CASSLESLQGAGTGELFF
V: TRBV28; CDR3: CASSKHSSYNEQFF
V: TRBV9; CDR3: CASSVGGSYNEQFF